This TCR beta chain was observed in a study of PD-1 blockade in classical Hodgkin lymphoma. Study-level points and caveats: Complete responders started with a diversity level that resembled newly diagnosed patients at baseline.

As for time point: cycle 4 day 1 (C4D1), after 6 weeks of nivolumab. Brentuximab vedotin exposure varied, and every patient relapsed after autologous stem cell transplantation. Worth noting for this clone: Antigen unknown.

Assay used: immunoSEQ multiplex PCR; TCRdb lists only in-frame clones, some missing. The sample has tens of thousands of clones, about three quarters seen once. The CDR3 has 17 amino acids. CDR1 is MDHEN and CDR2 is SYDVKM in the germline V gene. V lost 4 bases, J lost 3 bases, and 12 bases stayed unmatched. The sequence derives from a human donor with classical Hodgkin lymphoma. This specimen consisted of peripheral blood mononuclear cells (PBMCs), obtained before the fourth cycle of nivolumab. The gene calls are TRBV28 and TRBJ1-1; 9 bases match TRBD1. The CDR3 region has the DNA TGTGCCAGCAGTTCCCCAACTGGGACAGGGTATTACACTGAAGCTTTCTTT. Protein product: CASSSPTGTGYYTEAFF.